The subject of this entry is one TCR beta chain. Its cognate antigen is unknown. The sample originates from a study of graft-versus-host responses after intestinal transplantation. Trimming removed 0 bases at V and 10 bases at J, with 15 bases between. The V gene's germline CDR1 is LGHNA and CDR2 YNFKEQ. CDR3 size: 14 residues. The method was immunoSEQ multiplex PCR; TCRdb's version includes in-frame clones alone and lacks a portion of them. The sample includes about 85,000 clones, about four fifths seen only once; the top ten take about 0.8%. This rearrangement joins TRBV4-2 to TRBJ1-1; D perhaps matches TRBD1 (6 bases). This sequence originates from a human donor who received an intestinal transplant. Sequenced here: unstimulated CD4+ T cells sorted from spleen or lymph node cells, sampled before intestinal transplant. CDR3 sequence reads: CASSQERGGRRAFF. The DNA of the CDR3 is TGTGCCAGCAGCCAAGAAAGGGGGGGGAGGCGAGCTTTCTTT.